This T cell receptor (beta chain) came from a study of blood T cell repertoires in COVID-19. About the study: The study drew acute and convalescent COVID-19 samples from the United States, Italy and Spain. PBMCs, B-cell-depleted T cells, or T cells provided the cDNA or gDNA that made up the material.

As processed by the authors: Reference gene primer amplification gave nucleated cell count estimates. Profiled with immunoSEQ multiplex PCR; TCRdb holds only in-frame clones, not every one. The V and J calls and clone size are taken from that table; D and trimming were inferred from the DNA. The data show more than 60,000 clones, more than 70% seen once. This CDR3 is built from 15 residues. V shed 5 bases and J shed 5 bases, with 19 bases lying between them. Per the germline V gene, CDR1 is SEHNR and CDR2 is FQNEAQ (reference sequence). The rearrangement joins TRBV7-9 to TRBJ2-7, with D perhaps TRBD2 (7 bases). The sequence derives from a man in his 60s with acute or convalescent COVID-19. The specimen sequenced was peripheral blood. CDR3 amino acids: CASSRGGGAGNEQYF. The CDR3 DNA is TGTGCCAGCAGCCGAGGAGGGGGGGCTGGAAACGAGCAGTACTTC.